The clone carrying this TCR beta chain was detected only a few times. The sample comes from a study of CD8+ T cells in alopecia areata. V lost 1 base and J lost 6, with 18 bases in between. Per the germline V gene, CDR1 is SEHNR and CDR2 is FQNEAQ (reference sequence). This CDR3 has 16 residues. After isolation, RNA underwent reverse transcription to generate cDNA as the sequencing template. Only in-frame clones appear in the TCRdb table, and some are missing; sequencing was by immunoSEQ multiplex PCR. This sample carries about 150,000 clones, around two thirds of them seen once, and the ten largest clones take less than 40%.

The chain links TRBV7-9 to TRBJ1-2; D is possibly TRBD1 (5 bases). This clonotype was sampled from a human donor in good health. Sample: CD8+ T cells sorted from blood. The CDR3 DNA reads TGTGCCAGCAGCTTAGAGGTGGAGGGCCCCAGGGATGGCTACACCTTC. This sequence encodes CASSLEVEGPRDGYTF.